This T cell receptor beta chain was observed in a study of siplizumab effects on memory and regulatory T cells. Assayed TCR templates numbered about 10^5 for each sample. Measured with immunoSEQ multiplex PCR; TCRdb has only the in-frame clones, and not every one. The sample records roughly 100,000 clones, roughly 92% being singletons. CDR3 size: 14 residues. Germline loops: CDR1 LNHDA, CDR2 SQIVND (reference sequence). The V gene lost 11 bases and the J gene lost 8 bases, with 22 bases spanning the gap. Sequenced: CD4+ T cells sorted from blood. The chain links TRBV19 to TRBJ2-1; D possibly corresponds to TRBD2 (6 bases). The TCR was taken from a human donor in good health. In nucleotides, the CDR3 is TGTGCCGGACAAGGGACTGCGAATGGCGATGAGCAGTTCTTC. It specifies CAGQGTANGDEQFF.